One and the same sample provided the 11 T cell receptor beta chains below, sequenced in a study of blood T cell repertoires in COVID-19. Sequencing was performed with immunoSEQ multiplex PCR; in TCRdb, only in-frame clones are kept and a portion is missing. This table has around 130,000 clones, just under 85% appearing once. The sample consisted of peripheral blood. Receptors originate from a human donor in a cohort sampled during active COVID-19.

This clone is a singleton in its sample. CDR3 protein: CAWSIIRHPNSPLHF. CDR3 coding DNA: TGTGCCTGGAGCATAATCCGACATCCAAATTCACCCCTCCACTTT. The chain recombines TRBV30 with TRBJ1-6; D not certain. CDR3 length: 15 residues. Trimming stripped 3 bases from V and 7 bases from J, with 16 bases between. Germline V gene data show CDR1 as GTSNPN and CDR2 as SVGIG (reference sequence).

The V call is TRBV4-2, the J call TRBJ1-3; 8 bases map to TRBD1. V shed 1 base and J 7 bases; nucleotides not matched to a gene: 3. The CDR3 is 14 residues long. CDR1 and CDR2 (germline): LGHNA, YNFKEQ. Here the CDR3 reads CASSQGTGSNTIYF. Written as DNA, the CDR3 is TGTGCCAGCAGCCAAGGGACAGGGTCCAACACCATATATTTT.

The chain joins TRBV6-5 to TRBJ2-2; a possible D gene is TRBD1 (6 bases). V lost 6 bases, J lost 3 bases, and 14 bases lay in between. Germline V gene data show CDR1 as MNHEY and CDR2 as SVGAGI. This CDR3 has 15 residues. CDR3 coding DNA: TGTGCCAGCAGCCCAGGGGTCTACGACACCGGGGAGCTGTTTTTT. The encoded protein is CASSPGVYDTGELFF.

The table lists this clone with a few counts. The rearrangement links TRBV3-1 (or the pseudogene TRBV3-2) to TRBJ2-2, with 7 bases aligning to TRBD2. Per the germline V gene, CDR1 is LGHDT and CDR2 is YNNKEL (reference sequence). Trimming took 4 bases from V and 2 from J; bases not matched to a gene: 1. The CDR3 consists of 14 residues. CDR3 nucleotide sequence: TGTGCCAGCAGCCCGGGACTAAACACCGGGGAGCTGTTTTTT. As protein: CASSPGLNTGELFF.

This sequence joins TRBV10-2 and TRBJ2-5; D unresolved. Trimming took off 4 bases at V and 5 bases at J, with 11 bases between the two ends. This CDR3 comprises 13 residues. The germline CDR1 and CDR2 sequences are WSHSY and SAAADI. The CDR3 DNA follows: TGCGCCAGCAGTGGTGTAGCAACGGAGACCCAGTACTTC. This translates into CASSGVATETQYF.

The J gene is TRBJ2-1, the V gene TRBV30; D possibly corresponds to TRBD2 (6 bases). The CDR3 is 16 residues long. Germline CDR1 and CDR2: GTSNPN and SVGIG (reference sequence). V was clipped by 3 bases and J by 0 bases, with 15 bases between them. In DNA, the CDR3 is TGTGCCTGGAGAACTTACCCGGGAGTCTCCTACAATGAGCAGTTCTTC. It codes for CAWRTYPGVSYNEQFF.

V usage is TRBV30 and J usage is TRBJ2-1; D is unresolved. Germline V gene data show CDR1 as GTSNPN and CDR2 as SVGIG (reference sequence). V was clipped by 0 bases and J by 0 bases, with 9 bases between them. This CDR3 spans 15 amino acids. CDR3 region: CAWSVPRSSYNEQFF. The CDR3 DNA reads TGTGCCTGGAGTGTACCCCGGAGCTCCTACAATGAGCAGTTCTTC.

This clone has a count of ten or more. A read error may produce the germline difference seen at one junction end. CDR3 sequence (DNA): TGCGCCAGCAGTTTGGACGGGGGAGGAGGCTATGGCTACACCTTC. It translates to CASSLDGGGGYGYTF. V gene TRBV5-1 combines with J gene TRBJ1-2; D might be TRBD1 (5 bases). The CDR3 runs 15 residues. Germline V gene sequence: CDR1 SGHRS, CDR2 YFSETQ.

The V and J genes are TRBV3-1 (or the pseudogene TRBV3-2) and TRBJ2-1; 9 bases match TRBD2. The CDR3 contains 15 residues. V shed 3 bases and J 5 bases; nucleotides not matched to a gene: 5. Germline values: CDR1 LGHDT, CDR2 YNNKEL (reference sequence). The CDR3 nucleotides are TGTGCCAGCAGCCACGAGCGGGGGGCTAACAATGAGCAGTTCTTC. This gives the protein CASSHERGANNEQFF.

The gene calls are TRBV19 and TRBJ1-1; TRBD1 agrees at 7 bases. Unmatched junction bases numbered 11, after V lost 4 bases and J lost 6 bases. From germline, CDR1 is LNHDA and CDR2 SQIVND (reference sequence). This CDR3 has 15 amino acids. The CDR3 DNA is TGTGCCAGTAGTAGGCCGGGACAGCCCCTTTCTGAAGCTTTCTTT. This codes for CASSRPGQPLSEAFF. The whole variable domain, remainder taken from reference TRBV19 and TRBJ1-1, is DGGITQSPKYLFRKEGQNVTLSCEQNLNHDAMYWYRQDPGQGLRLIYYSQIVNDFQKGDIAEGYSVSREKKESFPLTVTSAQKNPTAFYLCASSRPGQPLSEAFFGQGTRLTVV.

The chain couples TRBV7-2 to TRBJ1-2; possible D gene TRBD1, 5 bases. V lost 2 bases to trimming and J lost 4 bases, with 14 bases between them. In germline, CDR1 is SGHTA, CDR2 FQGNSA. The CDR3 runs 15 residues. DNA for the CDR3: TGTGCCAGCAGCTTAACCCCGGACATCCCCTATGGCTACACCTTC. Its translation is CASSLTPDIPYGYTF.